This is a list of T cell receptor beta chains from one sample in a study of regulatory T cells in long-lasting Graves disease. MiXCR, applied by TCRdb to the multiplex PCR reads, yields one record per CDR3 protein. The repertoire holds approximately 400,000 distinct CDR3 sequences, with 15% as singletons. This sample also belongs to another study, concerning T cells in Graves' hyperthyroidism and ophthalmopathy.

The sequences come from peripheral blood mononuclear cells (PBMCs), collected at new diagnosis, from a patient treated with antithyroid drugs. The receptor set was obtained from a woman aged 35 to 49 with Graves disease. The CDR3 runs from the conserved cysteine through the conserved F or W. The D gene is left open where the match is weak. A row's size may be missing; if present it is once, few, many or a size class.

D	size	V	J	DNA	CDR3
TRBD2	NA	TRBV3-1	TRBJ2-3	TGTGCCAGCAGCCAGGAAGAGCTAGCGGGAGGGGATACGCAGTATTTT	CASSQEELAGGDTQYF
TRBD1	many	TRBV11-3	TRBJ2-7	TGTGCCAGCAGTTTGACAGGGTTCTACGAGCAGTACTTC	CASSLTGFYEQYF
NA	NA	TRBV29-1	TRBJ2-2	TGCAGCGTTGGGTTCCTGTTTCTTCCCGGGGAGCTGTTTTTT	CSVGFLFLPGELFF
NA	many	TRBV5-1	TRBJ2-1	TGCGCCAGCAGCTTGGAGTCAGACAATGAGCAGTTCTTC	CASSLESDNEQFF
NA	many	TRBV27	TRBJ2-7	TGTGCCAGCAGTCGACTGGGGGACATCCCCTACGAGCAGTACTTC	CASSRLGDIPYEQYF
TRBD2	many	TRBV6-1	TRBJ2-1	TGTGCCATCAAACTACTAGCGGGGGACAATGAGCAGTTCTTC	CAIKLLAGDNEQFF
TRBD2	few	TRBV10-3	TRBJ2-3	TGTGCCATCAGCCAACTAGCGGGACGTCCAGATACGCAGTATTTT	CAISQLAGRPDTQYF
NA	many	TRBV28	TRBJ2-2	TGTGCCAGCCGGTGGGGCACCGGGGAGCTGTTTTTT	CASRWGTGELFF
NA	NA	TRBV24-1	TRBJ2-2	TGTGCCACCAGTGATTTGGAAGGGGAGCTGTTTTTT	CATSDLEGELFF
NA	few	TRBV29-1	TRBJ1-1	TGCAGCGTTGTACCTAACATGAACACTGAAGCTTTCTTT	CSVVPNMNTEAFF
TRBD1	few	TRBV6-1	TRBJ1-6	TGTGCCAGCAACCACGGACAGGGGGCGCGGAATTCACCCCTCCACTTT	CASNHGQGARNSPLHF
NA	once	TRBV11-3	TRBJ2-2	TGTGCCAGCAGCTCCCTTAGAGGGTTTAACACCGGGGAGCTGTTTTTT	CASSSLRGFNTGELFF
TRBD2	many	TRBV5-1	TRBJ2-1	TGCGCCAGCAGCTTAAGAAGCGGGAGGGGCGATGAGCAGTTCTTC	CASSLRSGRGDEQFF
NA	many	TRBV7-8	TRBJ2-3	TGTGCCAGCAGCTCCCGGGTGGGCCGCACAGATACGCAGTATTTT	CASSSRVGRTDTQYF
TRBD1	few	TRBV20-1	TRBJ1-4	TGCAGTGCTTTTTACCGGGACAGGGGTGGTGAAAAACTGTTTTTT	CSAFYRDRGGEKLFF
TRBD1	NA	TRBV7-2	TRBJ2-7	TGTGCCAGCAGCTTAATTGGGACAGGCTCCTACGAGCAGTACTTC	CASSLIGTGSYEQYF
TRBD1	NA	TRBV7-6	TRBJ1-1	TGTGCCAGCAGCTCCCCCGGGACAGGGAATATGAACACTGAAGCTTTCTTT	CASSSPGTGNMNTEAFF
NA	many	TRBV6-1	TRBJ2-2	TGTGCCAGCAGAAAACCAGGAGCCGCGAACACCGGGGAGCTGTTTTTT	CASRKPGAANTGELFF
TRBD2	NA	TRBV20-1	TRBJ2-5	TGCAGTGCTCATGGACTAGCGGGAGTCAGGGAGACCCAGTACTTC	CSAHGLAGVRETQYF
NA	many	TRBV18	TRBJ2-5	TGTGCCAGCTCACCAACGAGAGGCGCCAGGGAGACCCAGTACTTC	CASSPTRGARETQYF
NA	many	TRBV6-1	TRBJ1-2	TGTGCCAGCAGTGACGGGGGGGCCCCCTATGGCTACACCTTC	CASSDGGAPYGYTF
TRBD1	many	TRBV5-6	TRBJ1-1	TGTGCCAGCAGCTCACAGGGGGCGCGAGGCACTGAAGCTTTCTTT	CASSSQGARGTEAFF
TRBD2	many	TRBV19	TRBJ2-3	TGTGCCAGTAGTATGGCGGGGGGCACAGATACGCAGTATTTT	CASSMAGGTDTQYF
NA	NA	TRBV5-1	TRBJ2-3	TGCGCCAGCAGCTTACAGGGCTCTAGCACAGATACGCAGTATTTT	CASSLQGSSTDTQYF
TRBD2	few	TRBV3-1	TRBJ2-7	TGTGCCAGCAGCCAACTAGCGGGAGTTGTCTACGAGCAGTACTTC	CASSQLAGVVYEQYF
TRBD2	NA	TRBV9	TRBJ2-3	TGTGCCAGCACCGGCGGGGGGGGGCGGGATACGCAGTATTTT	CASTGGGGRDTQYF
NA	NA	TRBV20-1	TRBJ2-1	TGCAGTGCTACCCGTACCAAGCCCAATGAGCAGTTCTTC	CSATRTKPNEQFF
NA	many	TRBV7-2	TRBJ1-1	TGTGCCAGCAGGCTTACCCTTGAAGCTTTCTTT	CASRLTLEAFF
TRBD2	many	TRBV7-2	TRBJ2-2	TGTGCCAGCAGCTTGGCTAGCGGGGCCGGGGAGCTGTTTTTT	CASSLASGAGELFF
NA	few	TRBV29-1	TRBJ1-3	TGCAGCGTTGTAGGACAGACCTTCTCTGGAAACACCATATATTTT	CSVVGQTFSGNTIYF
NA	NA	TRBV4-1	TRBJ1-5	TGCGCCAGCAGCCAAGGAGCGGGCCCGGAGCCCCAGCATTTT	CASSQGAGPEPQHF
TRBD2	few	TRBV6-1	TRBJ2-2	TGTGCCAGCGAATTGAGCGGGGCTAACACCGGGGAGCTGTTTTTT	CASELSGANTGELFF
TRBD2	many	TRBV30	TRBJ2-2	TGTGCCTCGCGGGAGGAAGGGGGCACCGGGGAGCTGTTTTTT	CASREEGGTGELFF
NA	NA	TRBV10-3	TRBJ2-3	TGTGCCATCTCTGAACGGAGCACAGATACGCAGTATTTT	CAISERSTDTQYF
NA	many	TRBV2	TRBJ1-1	TGTGCCAGCAAGCAGGACAGCCTGAACACTGAAGCTTTCTTT	CASKQDSLNTEAFF
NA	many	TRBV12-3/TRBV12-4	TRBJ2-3	TGTGCCAGCAGTTTTGGGTCCCTCAGCACAGATACGCAGTATTTT	CASSFGSLSTDTQYF